This T cell receptor (beta chain) is drawn from a study of T-cell reconstitution after alpha-beta-depleted transplantation in children. Points from the study as a whole: The authors attributed T-cell counts and diversity one year after transplant mostly to newly produced T cells. Several hundred expanded graft clones reportedly gave rise to the alpha-beta T cells present about two months after transplant. For some patients, TCRbeta diversity was high at day 60 because of recipient T cells and thymic progenitors that survived.

Molecular barcoding with unique molecular identifiers was used for the TCRbeta library. MiXCR, run by TCRdb on the PCR reads, gives a single entry per CDR3 protein. The repertoire holds over 400,000 distinct CDR3 sequences, with 43% as singletons. With 8 bases clipped from V and 4 bases from J, the junction kept 14 bases outside the gene matches. This CDR3 contains 16 residues. Per the germline V gene, CDR1 is MGHDK and CDR2 is SYGVNS. Remarks on this clonotype: Its matching antigen is unknown.

The material sequenced was PBMCs, taken before TCRalphabeta/CD19-depleted stem cell transplant. The clonotype was recovered from a girl aged 2-9 years with aplastic anemia, due to receive a stem cell transplant. V gene TRBV25-1 combines with J gene TRBJ2-1; TRBD2 agrees at 7 bases. The CDR3 spells CASYGLRASGYNEQFF. DNA of the CDR3: TGTGCCAGCTACGGGCTTAGGGCTAGCGGTTACAATGAGCAGTTCTTC.